One and the same sample provided the 22 T cell receptor beta chains below, sequenced in a study of shared clonotypes between healthy human individuals. Sequencing was performed with immunoSEQ multiplex PCR; in TCRdb, only in-frame clones are kept and a portion is missing. This table holds fewer than 850,000 clones, about 96% found once. Cells designated naive CD8 were CD45RO-negative and were positively selected for CCR7, with terminally differentiated effector memory CD45RA+ cells excluded. The sequenced sample was naive CD8+ T cells sorted from blood. The receptor source for this set is a young man in good health.

The chain couples TRBV11-2 to TRBJ1-1; TRBD1 is a possible D gene (5 bases). The CDR3 loop spans 13 amino acids. Trimming pared 4 bases from V and 1 base from J, leaving 7 bases between. Germline CDR1 and CDR2: SGHAT and FQNNGV. CDR3 sequence: CASSYGQNTEAFF. CDR3 bases: TGTGCCAGCAGCTATGGACAGAACACTGAAGCTTTCTTT.

This chain joins TRBV5-4 and TRBJ1-1; no firm D call. CDR1 and CDR2 from the germline V gene are SGHNT and YYREEE (reference sequence). CDR3 length equals 14 residues. Trimming pared 4 bases from V and 8 bases from J, leaving 18 bases between. DNA for the CDR3: TGTGCCAGCAGCAGCGGGGAATCGGTGGGCGAAGCTTTCTTT. Protein: CASSSGESVGEAFF.

The chain uses TRBV18 and TRBJ1-2; D gene uncertain. V was pared by 5 bases and J by 6 bases, with 13 bases between. The germline V gene has CDR1 KGHSH and CDR2 LQKENI. The CDR3 has 13 amino acids. CDR3 residues: CASSEAKLDGYTF. DNA for the CDR3: TGTGCCAGCTCAGAGGCCAAGCTGGATGGCTACACCTTC.

The chain is built from TRBV7-9 and TRBJ2-7; TRBD2 aligns across 8 bases. This CDR3 comprises 15 residues. J lost 7 bases, V lost 3 bases, and 11 bases had no gene match. CDR1 and CDR2 from the germline V gene are SEHNR and FQNEAQ (reference sequence). The CDR3 loop is CASSLSSGGLREQYF. The CDR3 nucleotides are TGTGCCAGCAGCTTGAGTTCGGGAGGGCTGAGAGAGCAGTACTTC.

CDR3 sequence reads: CASSPRGGLAGKDTQYF. CDR3 DNA sequence: TGTGCCAGCAGCCCCCGGGGGGGGCTAGCGGGAAAAGATACGCAGTATTTT. The chain is built from TRBV9 and TRBJ2-3; 9 nucleotides match TRBD2. The CDR3 totals 17 residues. Germline lookup yields CDR1 SGDLS and CDR2 YYNGEE. After removal of 4 bases from V and 5 bases from J, the junction contained 14 bases not matched to a gene.

J is TRBJ2-5 and V is TRBV18; 13 nucleotides match TRBD2. CDR3 length: 18 residues. Germline lookup yields CDR1 KGHSH and CDR2 LQKENI. The V gene end was trimmed by 4 bases and the J gene end by 2 bases; junction bases not matched to a gene: 10. The CDR3 DNA is TGTGCCAGCTCACTGCCGGGACTAGCGGGACCAAGTCAAGAGACCCAGTACTTC. It codes for CASSLPGLAGPSQETQYF.

This clone has only one observation. The chain recombines TRBV15 with TRBJ2-1; 9 nucleotides agree with TRBD2. Losses at the gene ends were 8 bases for V and 2 bases for J; bases not matched to a gene: 10. The CDR3 consists of 16 residues. Germline CDR1 LNHNV, CDR2 YYDKDF (reference sequence). CDR3 amino acids: CATPRATSGPYNEQFF. CDR3 nucleotide sequence: TGTGCCACCCCTAGGGCGACTAGCGGACCCTACAATGAGCAGTTCTTC.

This chain connects TRBV6-5 to TRBJ1-4; D unresolved. V was pared by 7 bases and J by 6 bases, with 18 bases between. The germline V gene has CDR1 MNHEY and CDR2 SVGAGI. The CDR3 runs to 15 residues. The CDR3 sequence: CASKTGLTGDEKLFF. The CDR3 nucleotides are TGTGCCAGCAAGACCGGCCTTACCGGGGATGAAAAACTGTTTTTT.

The chain carries TRBV7-2 and TRBJ1-2; 8 bases line up with TRBD1. This CDR3 has 15 amino acids. Germline lookup yields CDR1 SGHTA and CDR2 FQGNSA. Trimming cost V 4 bases and J 2 bases; bases outside gene matches: 6. Here the CDR3 reads CASSSEQGVNYGYTF. Written as DNA, the CDR3 is TGTGCCAGCAGCTCCGAACAGGGGGTGAACTATGGCTACACCTTC.

The chain couples TRBV28 to TRBJ2-7, with TRBD1 as a possible D gene (6 bases). Trimming took 7 bases from V and 1 from J, leaving 14 bases between them. This CDR3 region has 14 residues. In germline, CDR1 is MDHEN, CDR2 SYDVKM. CDR3 nucleotides: TGTGCCAGCACTTTGACAGGATCTTCCTACGAGCAGTACTTC. This gives the protein CASTLTGSSYEQYF.

This clone appeared a single time. The chain recombines TRBV27 with TRBJ2-7; D is unresolved. The CDR3 is 14 residues long. CDR1 is MNHEY, CDR2 SMNVEV, per germline (reference sequence). The V end was cut by 4 bases, the J end by 3 bases, with 13 bases between. CDR3 DNA: TGTGCCAGCAGTTCATGGGTGGGTAGCTACGAGCAGTACTTC. As protein: CASSSWVGSYEQYF.

The rearrangement links TRBV10-1 to TRBJ1-1; TRBD1 is a possible D gene (5 bases). Germline CDR1 WNHNN, CDR2 SYGVQD (reference sequence). CDR3 length: 14 amino acids. The V and J ends lost 4 bases and 3 bases respectively, with 12 bases between them. The CDR3 spells CASSVEGRYTEAFF. The CDR3 DNA is TGCGCCAGCAGTGTGGAGGGGAGATACACTGAAGCTTTCTTT.

The chain uses TRBV5-4 and TRBJ2-2; tentative D call: TRBD1 (6 bases). Trimming pared 4 bases from V and 4 bases from J, leaving 23 bases between. The germline CDR1 and CDR2 sequences are SGHNT and YYREEE (reference sequence). The CDR3 contains 18 residues. The chain's CDR3 is CASSQRPPGASSTGELFF. CDR3 bases: TGTGCCAGCAGCCAACGACCCCCAGGGGCGTCGAGCACCGGGGAGCTGTTTTTT.

The genes are TRBV14 and TRBJ2-7; TRBD1 might be the D (6 bases). V was pared by 4 bases and J by 2 bases, with 15 bases between. This CDR3 comprises 15 residues. CDR1 SGHDN and CDR2 FVKESK come from the germline V gene. The DNA of the CDR3 is TGTGCCAGCAGCCGTCCTCCAACAGGGCCCTACGAGCAGTACTTC. Amino acids: CASSRPPTGPYEQYF.

The rearrangement links TRBV15 to TRBJ2-2; 8 bases line up with TRBD1. CDR1 and CDR2 from the germline V gene are LNHNV and YYDKDF (reference sequence). CDR3 size: 12 residues. The junction had 3 bases not matched to a gene; V was cut back by 9 bases and J by 6 bases. The CDR3: CATKTGAGELFF. In nucleotides, the CDR3 is TGTGCCACTAAGACAGGGGCCGGGGAGCTGTTTTTT.

Here the CDR3 DNA reads TGTGCCAGCAGCTTATCGGTTCGGGGGCCCGGGGAGCTGTTTTTT. It encodes CASSLSVRGPGELFF. The chain couples TRBV7-2 to TRBJ2-2, with D perhaps TRBD1 or TRBD2 (6 bases each). The CDR3 runs 15 residues. Germline CDR1 SGHTA, CDR2 FQGNSA. The germline V and J ends were trimmed by 2 bases and 6 bases, with 13 bases remaining between them.

This chain links TRBV10-1 with TRBJ1-1, with 12 bases that match TRBD1. V shed 2 bases and J 11 bases; nucleotides not matched to a gene: 3. The CDR3 totals 13 residues. CDR1 is WNHNN and CDR2 is SYGVQD in the germline V gene (reference sequence). Written as DNA, the CDR3 is TGCGCCAGCAGTGAGGGGACAGGGGGCACGGCTTTCTTT. This gives the protein CASSEGTGGTAFF.

This clone was counted once. The chain uses TRBV28 and TRBJ2-5; a weak D match, TRBD2 (5 bases). This CDR3 is 15 amino acids long. V was clipped by 5 bases and J by 2 bases, with 15 bases between them. Germline V gene lookup returns CDR1 MDHEN and CDR2 SYDVKM. The CDR3 DNA reads as TGTGCCAGCAGTCCGCGGACGGGGAGACAAGAGACCCAGTACTTC. It codes for CASSPRTGRQETQYF.

This chain connects TRBV6-7 to TRBJ1-1; 9 bases match TRBD1. TRBV6-7 is annotated as an ORF whose role is uncertain. V was pared by 10 bases and J by 0 bases, with 9 bases of the junction left unmatched. This CDR3 region has 15 residues. CDR3 in amino acids: CANDGQGRVNTEAFF. The CDR3 DNA sequence: TGTGCCAACGACGGACAGGGGAGGGTGAACACTGAAGCTTTCTTT.

This clone occurred once. The rearrangement links TRBV28 to TRBJ1-2, with TRBD1 matching over 7 bases. In germline, CDR1 is MDHEN, CDR2 SYDVKM. This CDR3 contains 15 residues. V trimming: 5 bases; J trimming: 3 bases; junction bases outside the gene matches: 9. CDR3 nucleotide sequence: TGTGCCAGCAGTCGGACAGGTAGACCAGACTATGGCTACACCTTC. This gives the protein CASSRTGRPDYGYTF.

The rearrangement joins TRBV5-6 to TRBJ1-1, with D uncertain. The CDR3 length is 15 residues. V was pared by 0 bases and J by 1 base, with 10 bases between. Germline lookup yields CDR1 SGHDT and CDR2 YYEEEE. The CDR3 DNA sequence: TGTGCCAGCAGCTTGGCGGGCGGACCGAACACTGAAGCTTTCTTT. Its translation is CASSLAGGPNTEAFF.

This chain joins TRBV7-6 and TRBJ2-7; weak D call: TRBD2 (6 bases). This CDR3 comprises 16 residues. CDR1 is SGHVS, CDR2 FNYEAQ, per germline. V dropped 2 bases and J dropped 7 bases, with 21 bases sitting between them. Here the CDR3 reads CASSLNTGVSSREQYF. The CDR3 DNA is TGTGCCAGCAGCTTAAATACGGGAGTCAGCTCTCGGGAGCAGTACTTC. Filled out from reference TRBV7-6 and TRBJ2-7, the complete variable domain reads GAGVSQSPRYKVTKRGQDVALRCDPISGHVSLYWYRQALGQGPEFLTYFNYEAQQDKSGLPNDRFSAERPEGSISTLTIQRTEQRDSAMYRCASSLNTGVSSREQYFGPGTRLTVT.